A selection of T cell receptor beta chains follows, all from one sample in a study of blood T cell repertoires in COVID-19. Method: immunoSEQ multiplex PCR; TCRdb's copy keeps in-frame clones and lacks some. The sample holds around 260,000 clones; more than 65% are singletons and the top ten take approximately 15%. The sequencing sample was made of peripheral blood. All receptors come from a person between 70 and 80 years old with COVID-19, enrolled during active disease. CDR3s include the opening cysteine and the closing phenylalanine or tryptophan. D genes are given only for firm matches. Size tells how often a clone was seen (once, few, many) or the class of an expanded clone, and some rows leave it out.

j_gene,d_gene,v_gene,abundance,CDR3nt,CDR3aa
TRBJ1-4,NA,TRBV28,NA,TGTGCCAGCAGTTTATCGCGGGGGGTCGGTGAAAAACTGTTTTTT,CASSLSRGVGEKLFF
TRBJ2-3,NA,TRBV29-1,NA,TGCAGCGTTGAAACGGGGAGTGGCACAGATACGCAGTATTTT,CSVETGSGTDTQYF
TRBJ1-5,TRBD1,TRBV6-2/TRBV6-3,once,TGTGCCAGCAGTTATTTGGGACAGCCTCATCAGCCCCAGCATTTT,CASSYLGQPHQPQHF
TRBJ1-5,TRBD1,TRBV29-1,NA,TGCAGCGTACGCACAGGGGGGGGGAATCAGCCCCAGCATTTT,CSVRTGGGNQPQHF
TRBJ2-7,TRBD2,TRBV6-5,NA,TGTGCCAGCAGTTGGACTAGGTCCTACGAGCAGTACTTC,CASSWTRSYEQYF
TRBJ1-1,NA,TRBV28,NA,TGTGCCAGCAGTACTGGGGGGGGTTGGGGCACTGAAGCTTTCTTT,CASSTGGGWGTEAFF
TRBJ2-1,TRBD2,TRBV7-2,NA,TGTGCCAGCAGCCCCCTGGGACTAGCGGCACCGAGGGATGAGCAGTTCTTC,CASSPLGLAAPRDEQFF
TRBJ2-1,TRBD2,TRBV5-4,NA,TGTGCCAGCAGGGGTCGGGGAGGGCCCCATGAGCAGTTCTTC,CASRGRGGPHEQFF
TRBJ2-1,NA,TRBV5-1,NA,TGCGCCAGCAGCTTGAAAACGGGCTCCTACAATGAGCAGTTCTTC,CASSLKTGSYNEQFF
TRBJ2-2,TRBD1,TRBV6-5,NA,TGTGCCAGCAGGAGACAGGGGAACACCGGGGAGCTGTTTTTT,CASRRQGNTGELFF
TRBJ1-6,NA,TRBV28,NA,TGTGCCAGCAGTTTTCCCTCAGGGGTGAAAGATTCACCCCTCCACTTT,CASSFPSGVKDSPLHF
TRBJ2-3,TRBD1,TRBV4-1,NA,TGCGCCAGCAGCCAAGCGCTTCAGGGGGCTTCTGATACGCAGTATTTT,CASSQALQGASDTQYF
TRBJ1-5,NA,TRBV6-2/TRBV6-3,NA,TGTGCCAGCAGCTCCCCGGAGGGGCCCACCAATCAGCCCCAGCATTTT,CASSSPEGPTNQPQHF
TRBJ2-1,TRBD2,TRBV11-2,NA,TGTGCCAGCAGCTTCGGGGGGGGAGTTATGTTCTTC,CASSFGGGVMFF
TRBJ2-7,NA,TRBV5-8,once,TGTGCCAGCAGCTCAATCACAGGCGGCGCCTACGAGCAGTACTTC,CASSSITGGAYEQYF
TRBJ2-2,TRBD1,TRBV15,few,TGTGCCACCAGCGGGGACAGCGGGGAGCTGTTTTTT,CATSGDSGELFF
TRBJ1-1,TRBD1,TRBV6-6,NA,TGTGCCAGCAGTCAAAGCCGGGACAGGGGGGAAGCTTTCTTT,CASSQSRDRGEAFF
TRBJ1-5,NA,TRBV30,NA,TGTGCCTGGAGCGAAATACTCTTTAATCAGCCCCAGCATTTT,CAWSEILFNQPQHF
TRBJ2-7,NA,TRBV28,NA,TGTGCCAGCAGTTTGTCCAGTCCCTACGAGCAGTACTTC,CASSLSSPYEQYF
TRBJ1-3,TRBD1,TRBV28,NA,TGTGCCAGCAGCCCAACAGGGGCAAACACCATATATTTT,CASSPTGANTIYF
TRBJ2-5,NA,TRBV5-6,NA,TGTGCCAGCAGCTTATCGGGCAGGGCAGAGACCCAGTACTTC,CASSLSGRAETQYF
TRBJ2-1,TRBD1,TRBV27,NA,TGTGCCAGCAGCCCTACGGGACAGTCCTATTACAATGAGCAGTTCTTC,CASSPTGQSYYNEQFF
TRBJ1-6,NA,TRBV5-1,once,TGCGCCAGCAGCTTGGATCGAGTGAGGACACCCCTCCACTTT,CASSLDRVRTPLHF
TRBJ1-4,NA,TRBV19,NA,TGTGCCAGTAGCCATCTACCGGGACAACCAAATGAAAAACTGTTTTTT,CASSHLPGQPNEKLFF
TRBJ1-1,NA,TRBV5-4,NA,TGTGCCAGCAGCCCCACAGGGTCCACGGGCACTGAAGCTTTCTTT,CASSPTGSTGTEAFF
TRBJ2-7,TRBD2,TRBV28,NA,TGTGCCAGCAGACAAACTAGCGGGCGCTCCTACGAGCAGTACTTC,CASRQTSGRSYEQYF
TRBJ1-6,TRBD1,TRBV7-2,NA,TGTGCCAGCAGCTTAACAGGGGAAAATTCACCCCTCCACTTT,CASSLTGENSPLHF